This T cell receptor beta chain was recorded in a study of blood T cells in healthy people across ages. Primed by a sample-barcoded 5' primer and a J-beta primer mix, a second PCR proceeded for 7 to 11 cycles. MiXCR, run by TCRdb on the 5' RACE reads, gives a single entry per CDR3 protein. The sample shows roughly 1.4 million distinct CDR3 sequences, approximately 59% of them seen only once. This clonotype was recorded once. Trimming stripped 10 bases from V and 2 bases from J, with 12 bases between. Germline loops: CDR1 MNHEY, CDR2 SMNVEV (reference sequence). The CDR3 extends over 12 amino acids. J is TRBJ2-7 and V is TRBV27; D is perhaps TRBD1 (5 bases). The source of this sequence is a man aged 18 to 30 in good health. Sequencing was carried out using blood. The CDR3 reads CATGDSPYEQYF. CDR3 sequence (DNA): TGTGCCACCGGAGACAGCCCCTACGAGCAGTACTTC.